The clone carrying this TCR beta chain was picked up many times. No antigen is known for it. This record comes from a study of T cells in Graves' hyperthyroidism and ophthalmopathy. Study information: Any treatment followed the collection of peripheral blood at initial diagnosis. Study results and caveats: Ophthalmopathy was model-predicted a median roughly 6.5 months pre-onset.

A lack of ophthalmopathy progression within 18 months defined stable Graves' hyperthyroidism. The source material, RNA transcripts, was used to amplify TCR beta CDR3 regions. HTBI primers drove first-round RT-PCR of the TCR CDR3. One entry per CDR3 protein results from TCRdb running MiXCR on the multiplex PCR reads. The sample lists more than 300,000 distinct CDR3 sequences; roughly 14% were seen once. This CDR3 is 12 amino acids long. CDR1 is MNHNS and CDR2 is SASEGT in the germline V gene. Trimming removed 10 bases at V and 6 bases at J, with 13 bases between. J is TRBJ2-1 and V is TRBV6-1, with D possibly being TRBD1 or TRBD2 (7 bases each). Sequenced input: blood. This sequence was found in a woman aged 60 to 75 with Graves' hyperthyroidism. The CDR3 DNA is TGTGCCACTACCAGGGGGGGCAATGAGCAGTTCTTC. Translating it yields CATTRGGNEQFF.